A selection of T cell receptor beta chains follows, all from one sample in a study of identical twins. TCRdb passed the 5' RACE reads through MiXCR, listing each CDR3 protein once. The data hold under 350,000 distinct CDR3 sequences, with over 8.5% observed a single time. In addition, the sample was reused for a study of yellow fever vaccine responses in identical twins.

Source material: CD8+ T cells sorted from blood. The receptor set was obtained from a woman aged 18-29 years in good health. The CDR3 runs from the conserved cysteine through the conserved F or W. The D gene is left open where the match is weak. The listing skips clone size in some rows; elsewhere it reads once, few, many or a size class.

TRBJ2-7	NA	many	TRBV29-1	TGCAGCGTTGTGAGGGGTACCTACGAGCAGTACTTC	CSVVRGTYEQYF
TRBJ2-1	TRBD2	many	TRBV6-4	TGTGCCAGCAGTGAAGCGGGAGCCTACAATGAGCAGTTCTTC	CASSEAGAYNEQFF
TRBJ2-7	NA	few	TRBV6-1	TGTGCCAGCGTACAGCTCAACTCCTACGAGCAGTACTTC	CASVQLNSYEQYF
TRBJ1-2	TRBD1	many	TRBV29-1	TGCAGCGTTGAAGAGGAGGGGGCGTACTATGGCTACACCTTC	CSVEEEGAYYGYTF
TRBJ2-1	TRBD1	NA	TRBV15	TGTGCCACCAGCAGAACGGGACAGGGGGTCAACAATGAGCAGTTCTTC	CATSRTGQGVNNEQFF
TRBJ2-2	NA	NA	TRBV28	TGTGCCAGCAGTTTGATCCCCGGATGGAACACCGGGGAGCTGTTTTTT	CASSLIPGWNTGELFF
TRBJ2-6	NA	many	TRBV7-3	TGTGCCAGCAGCAGGGACGGTACATCTGGGGCCAACGTCCTGACTTTC	CASSRDGTSGANVLTF
TRBJ2-1	NA	many	TRBV10-3	TGTGCCATCAGCCACACGTACAATGAGCAGTTCTTC	CAISHTYNEQFF
TRBJ2-7	NA	many	TRBV27	TGTGCCAGCAGCCTGACGGGAGACTACGAGCAGTACTTC	CASSLTGDYEQYF
TRBJ2-1	TRBD2	few	TRBV6-1	TGTGCCAGCAGTGAACTAGCGGGGGGGCCCAATGAGCAGTTCTTC	CASSELAGGPNEQFF
TRBJ2-7	NA	few	TRBV6-4	TGTGCCAGCAGTAAAGGCCCCATTTTGAGGCAGGCTTCCTCCTACGAGCAGTACTTC	CASSKGPILRQASSYEQYF
TRBJ1-1	TRBD1	many	TRBV7-3	TGTGCCAGCAGAATAACAGGGGGCACTGAAGCTTTCTTT	CASRITGGTEAFF
TRBJ2-5	TRBD1	NA	TRBV20-1	TGCAGTGCTAGAGCCCAGACCCCCCGACAGGGAGTTGAGACCCAGTACTTC	CSARAQTPRQGVETQYF
TRBJ2-2	TRBD1	few	TRBV10-3	TGTGCCATGGGACAGGCGAACACCGGGGAGCTGTTTTTT	CAMGQANTGELFF
TRBJ2-1	TRBD2	many	TRBV27	TGTGCCAGCAGTTTATCCAAAGCGGGGGCCTACAATGAGCAGTTCTTC	CASSLSKAGAYNEQFF
TRBJ2-3	TRBD1	NA	TRBV27	TGTGCCAGCACCCTGCATATCTTTCGGGACAGGGGAACAGATACGCAGTATTTT	CASTLHIFRDRGTDTQYF